These 8 T cell receptor beta chains were sequenced from one sample in a study of graft-versus-host responses after intestinal transplantation. No antigen is known for these receptors. Sequenced by immunoSEQ multiplex PCR; TCRdb stores in-frame clones only, minus some. Among about 86,000 clones listed, around 90% were seen once. Material: unstimulated CD4+ T cells sorted from spleen or lymph node cells, obtained before transplant. The receptors shown here come from a human donor who was the organ donor for an intestinal transplant.

This clone has only one observation. V usage is TRBV11-2 and J usage is TRBJ2-5, with 7 positions matching TRBD2. Trimming took 6 bases from V and 2 from J; bases not matched to a gene: 9. This CDR3 spans 15 amino acids. From germline, CDR1 is SGHAT and CDR2 FQNNGV. The CDR3 coding sequence is TGTGCCAGCAGGGGAGGGACGGTAGTTCAAGAGACCCAGTACTTC. It is translated as CASRGGTVVQETQYF.

This chain connects TRBV11-2 to TRBJ1-4; D is undetermined. V lost 0 bases to trimming and J lost 5 bases, with 10 bases between them. The germline CDR1 and CDR2 sequences are SGHAT and FQNNGV. This CDR3 has 15 residues. For the CDR3, the DNA is TGTGCCAGCAGCTTAGATCCCCTTATCAATGAAAAACTGTTTTTT. Residues: CASSLDPLINEKLFF.

Here the CDR3 reads CASSEMTRQETQYF. CDR3 bases: TGTGCCAGCAGTGAAATGACTAGGCAAGAGACCCAGTACTTC. V and J are TRBV2 and TRBJ2-5, with D possibly TRBD2 on 6 matching bases. Germline V gives CDR1 SNHLY, CDR2 FYNNEI. This CDR3 is 14 amino acids long. V lost 2 bases to trimming and J lost 2 bases, with 9 bases between them.

This clone was seen only once. The chain recombines TRBV15 with TRBJ2-5; D unclear. This CDR3 comprises 13 residues. Germline loops: CDR1 LNHNV, CDR2 YYDKDF (reference sequence). Trimming pared 1 base from V and 3 bases from J, leaving 6 bases between. CDR3 amino acids: CATSRAPEETQYF. DNA of the CDR3: TGTGCCACCAGCAGAGCCCCGGAAGAGACCCAGTACTTC.

This clone was seen just once. The chain couples TRBV5-1 to TRBJ1-1; D is possibly TRBD1 (6 bases). Per germline, CDR1 SGHRS and CDR2 YFSETQ. Trimming took off 5 bases at V and 1 base at J, with 12 bases between the two ends. There are 14 residues in the CDR3. In DNA, the CDR3 is TGCGCCAGCAGTTTAACAGGGACGAACACTGAAGCTTTCTTT. The encoded protein is CASSLTGTNTEAFF. Full variable domain (outside the CDR3, taken from reference TRBV5-1 and TRBJ1-1): KAGVTQTPRYLIKTRGQQVTLSCSPISGHRSVSWYQQTPGQGLQFLFEYFSETQRNKGNFPGRFSGRQFSNSRSEMNVSTLELGDSALYLCASSLTGTNTEAFFGQGTRLTVV.

The J gene is TRBJ2-1, the V gene TRBV5-6; possible D gene TRBD2, 5 bases. Trimming took 4 bases from V and 4 from J, leaving 9 bases between them. CDR1 is SGHDT, CDR2 YYEEEE, per germline. The length of the CDR3 is 13 residues. CDR3 in DNA: TGTGCCAGCAGCCCCGGGGTTTACAATGAGCAGTTCTTC. Protein product: CASSPGVYNEQFF.

The genes are TRBV6-6 and TRBJ2-7; 9 bases map to TRBD2. V was clipped by 5 bases and J by 5 bases; unmatched bases: 10. CDR1 MNHNY and CDR2 SVGAGI come from the germline V gene (reference sequence). The CDR3 has 15 amino acids. CDR3 in amino acids: CASSGEWLAGDEQYF. CDR3 bases: TGTGCCAGCAGTGGCGAATGGTTAGCGGGAGACGAGCAGTACTTC.

The chain links TRBV7-8 to TRBJ2-3; 7 bases match TRBD1. The CDR3 totals 16 residues. V trimming: 5 bases; J trimming: 1 base; junction bases outside the gene matches: 9. Germline V gene data show CDR1 as SGHVS and CDR2 as FQNEAQ. This CDR3 is CASSTDRVEGTDTQYF. The CDR3 region has the DNA TGTGCCAGCAGCACAGACAGGGTCGAAGGCACAGATACGCAGTATTTT.